These 15 T cell receptor beta chains originate from one sample sequenced in a study of T cell responses to AZD1222 COVID-19 vaccine. Clones were sequenced by immunoSEQ multiplex PCR, and TCRdb holds only the in-frame ones, with some missing. The top ten clones hold approximately 3.5% of a sample with about 140,000 clones, around 90% of them seen once. The material was peripheral blood, obtained on day 0 of AZD1222 vaccination. These receptor sequences come from an adult in good health.

This chain links TRBV9 with TRBJ2-3; no clear D gene. The CDR3 consists of 13 residues. V lost 4 bases to trimming and J lost 1 base, with 7 bases between them. Germline values: CDR1 SGDLS, CDR2 YYNGEE. CDR3 region: CASSPRGTDTQYF. CDR3 coding DNA: TGTGCCAGCAGCCCCCGCGGCACAGATACGCAGTATTTT.

J is TRBJ1-2 and V is TRBV4-1; 7 positions agree with TRBD1. The length of the CDR3 is 15 residues. Trimming cost V 3 bases and J 7 bases; bases outside gene matches: 11. CDR1 and CDR2 (germline): MGHRA, YSYEKL. The CDR3 DNA is TGCGCCAGCAGCCAGGAGGACAGGCACCGTGGTGGCTACACCTTC. It codes for CASSQEDRHRGGYTF.

This rearrangement joins TRBV19 to TRBJ2-7; 10 bases align to TRBD1. Germline CDR1 reads LNHDA; CDR2 reads SQIVND (reference sequence). The CDR3 runs to 15 residues. The J segment lost 3 bases and the V segment lost 6 bases, leaving 8 bases of the junction unmatched. This CDR3 reads CASRPQGQGNYEQYF. CDR3 coding DNA: TGTGCCAGTAGGCCGCAGGGACAGGGGAACTACGAGCAGTACTTC. Full variable domain (remainder filled in from reference TRBV19 and TRBJ2-7): DGGITQSPKYLFRKEGQNVTLSCEQNLNHDAMYWYRQDPGQGLRLIYYSQIVNDFQKGDIAEGYSVSREKKESFPLTVTSAQKNPTAFYLCASRPQGQGNYEQYFGPGTRLTVT.

The chain carries TRBV10-3 and TRBJ2-1; D is uncertain. The CDR3 covers 12 residues. Trimming took 10 bases from V and 5 from J, leaving 12 bases between them. Germline V gives CDR1 ENHRY, CDR2 SYGVKD. The CDR3 DNA sequence: TGTGCCACCTCCCAGGAAAACAATGAGCAGTTCTTC. Residues: CATSQENNEQFF.

The chain is built from TRBV30 and TRBJ1-5; D call uncertain. The CDR3 is made up of 14 amino acids. Germline V gene sequence: CDR1 GTSNPN, CDR2 SVGIG (reference sequence). V was clipped by 3 bases and J by 0 bases, with 9 bases between them. CDR3 DNA sequence: TGTGCCTGGAGCGGAGTGATTAGCAATCAGCCCCAGCATTTT. Its translation: CAWSGVISNQPQHF. The complete variable domain, with remaining parts taken from reference TRBV30 and TRBJ1-5, reads SQTIHQWPATLVQPVGSPLSLECTVEGTSNPNLYWYRQAAGRGLQLLFYSVGIGQISSEVPQNLSASRPQDRQFILSSKKLLLSDSGFYLCAWSGVISNQPQHFGDGTRLSIL.

This chain connects TRBV6-2 or TRBV6-3 to TRBJ2-7, with 12 nucleotides matching TRBD2. The CDR3 spans 16 residues. The germline V gene has CDR1 MNHEY and CDR2 SVGEGT. Trimming took 2 bases from V and 0 from J; bases not matched to a gene: 2. CDR3 sequence (DNA): TGTGCCAGCAGTTACCCGACTAGCGGGAGCTCCTACGAGCAGTACTTC. Amino acids: CASSYPTSGSSYEQYF.

The chain links TRBV10-3 to TRBJ2-2, with D hard to call. CDR3 length equals 12 residues. The germline V and J ends were trimmed by 3 bases and 4 bases, with 3 bases remaining between them. In germline, CDR1 is ENHRY, CDR2 SYGVKD. The CDR3: CAISDITGELFF. The CDR3 coding sequence is TGTGCCATCAGTGACATCACCGGGGAGCTGTTTTTT.

The sample holds one count of this clone. The V and J genes are TRBV19 and TRBJ1-1, with D possibly matching TRBD1 (6 bases). The CDR3 sequence is 15 residues long. The V gene lost 4 bases and the J gene lost 4 bases, with 16 bases spanning the gap. Germline values: CDR1 LNHDA, CDR2 SQIVND (reference sequence). The CDR3: CASSTVRAGATEAFF. The DNA for the CDR3 is TGTGCCAGTAGTACCGTTAGGGCAGGGGCCACTGAAGCTTTCTTT.

The chain uses TRBV9 and TRBJ2-7; D possibly corresponds to TRBD2 (6 bases). CDR1 is SGDLS, CDR2 YYNGEE, per germline. V lost 3 bases and J lost 6, with 16 bases in between. CDR3 size: 14 residues. CDR3 amino acids: CASSEPRRAAEQYF. In DNA form, the CDR3 reads TGTGCCAGCAGCGAGCCCCGGAGGGCTGCCGAGCAGTACTTC.

V usage is TRBV6-2 or TRBV6-3 and J usage is TRBJ2-7; D possibly corresponds to TRBD2 (6 bases). The CDR3 is made up of 14 amino acids. Trimming pared 4 bases from V and 3 bases from J, leaving 13 bases between. Per germline, CDR1 MNHEY and CDR2 SVGEGT. The CDR3 reads CASSSGGLDYEQYF. For the CDR3, the DNA is TGTGCCAGCAGTTCAGGAGGGTTGGACTACGAGCAGTACTTC.

This clone has just a few counts. This chain joins TRBV4-3 and TRBJ2-7, with 11 bases lining up with TRBD2. The CDR3 has 18 amino acids. Germline lookup yields CDR1 LGHNA and CDR2 YSLEER. Trimming cost V 3 bases and J 0 bases; bases outside gene matches: 10. The CDR3 DNA reads TGCGCCAGCAGCCAGGGGACTAGCGGAGGCGCCTTCTCCTACGAGCAGTACTTC. Protein sequence: CASSQGTSGGAFSYEQYF.

The CDR3 DNA reads TGTGCCAGCAGCTTAGCCCGGGACCTCTACAATGAGCAGTTCTTC. This codes for CASSLARDLYNEQFF. The rearrangement joins TRBV7-2 to TRBJ2-1, with D perhaps given as TRBD1 or TRBD2 (5 bases each). The germline V gene has CDR1 SGHTA and CDR2 FQGNSA. V was pared by 0 bases and J by 3 bases, with 9 bases between. This CDR3 has 15 residues.

The rearrangement uses TRBV19 and TRBJ2-5; TRBD2 matches at 9 bases. This CDR3 has 17 residues. Germline V gene lookup returns CDR1 LNHDA and CDR2 SQIVND (reference sequence). V shed 3 bases, J shed 3 bases, and the junction held 11 bases outside the gene matches. The DNA of the CDR3 is TGTGCCAGTAGTATCAGCGCGGGAGGGTTGGGAGAAGAGACCCAGTACTTC. Protein sequence: CASSISAGGLGEETQYF.

This clone was seen a few times. This chain links TRBV4-3 with TRBJ1-2, with D unresolved. From germline, CDR1 is LGHNA and CDR2 YSLEER. The V end was cut by 0 bases, the J end by 0 bases, with 8 bases between. This CDR3 is built from 15 residues. CDR3 nucleotides: TGCGCCAGCAGCCAAGATTCCCAGACTAACTATGGCTACACCTTC. Encoded protein: CASSQDSQTNYGYTF.

V usage is TRBV3-1 (or the pseudogene TRBV3-2) and J usage is TRBJ1-5, with 8 bases fitting TRBD1. Trimming at V came to 0 bases and at J to 0 bases, leaving 16 bases not matched to a gene. CDR1 LGHDT and CDR2 YNNKEL come from the germline V gene (reference sequence). CDR3 length equals 21 residues. CDR3 region: CASSQDPNTGGKKYSNQPQHF. CDR3 DNA sequence: TGTGCCAGCAGCCAAGATCCGAATACAGGGGGAAAAAAATATAGCAATCAGCCCCAGCATTTT.